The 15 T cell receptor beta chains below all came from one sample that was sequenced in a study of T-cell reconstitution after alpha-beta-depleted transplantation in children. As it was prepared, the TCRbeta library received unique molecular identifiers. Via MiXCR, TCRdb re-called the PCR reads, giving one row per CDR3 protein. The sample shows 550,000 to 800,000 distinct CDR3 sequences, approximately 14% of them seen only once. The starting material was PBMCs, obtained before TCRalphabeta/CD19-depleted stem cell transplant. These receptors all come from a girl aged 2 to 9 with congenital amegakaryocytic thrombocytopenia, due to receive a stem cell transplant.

CDR3 bases: TGTGCCAGCAGCTATCATTCCGTAGTGGAAGCTTTCTTT. Amino acid sequence: CASSYHSVVEAFF. The chain links TRBV7-9 to TRBJ1-1; D not resolved. The CDR3 spans 13 residues. V lost 4 bases and J 8 bases, leaving 14 bases between the germline ends. Per germline, CDR1 SEHNR and CDR2 FQNEAQ (reference sequence).

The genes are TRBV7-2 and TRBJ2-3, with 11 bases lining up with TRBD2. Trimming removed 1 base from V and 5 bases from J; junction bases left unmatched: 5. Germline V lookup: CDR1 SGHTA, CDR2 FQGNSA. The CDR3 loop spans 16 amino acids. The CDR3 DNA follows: TGTGCCAGCAGCTTAGAGGGGACTAGCGGTGGAGATACGCAGTATTTT. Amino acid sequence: CASSLEGTSGGDTQYF.

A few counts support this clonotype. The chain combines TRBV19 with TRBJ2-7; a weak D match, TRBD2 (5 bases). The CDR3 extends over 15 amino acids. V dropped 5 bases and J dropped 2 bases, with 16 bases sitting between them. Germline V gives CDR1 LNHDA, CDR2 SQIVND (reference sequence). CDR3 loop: CASSSRTEGPYEQYF. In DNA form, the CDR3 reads TGTGCCAGTAGTTCCAGGACTGAAGGCCCCTACGAGCAGTACTTC.

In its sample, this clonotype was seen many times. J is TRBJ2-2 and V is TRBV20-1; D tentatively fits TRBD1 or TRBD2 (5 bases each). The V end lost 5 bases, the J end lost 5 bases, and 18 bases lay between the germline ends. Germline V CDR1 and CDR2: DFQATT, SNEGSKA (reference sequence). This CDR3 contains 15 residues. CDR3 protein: CSAEGTQTQTGELFF. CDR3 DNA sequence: TGCAGTGCTGAAGGGACGCAGACCCAGACCGGGGAGCTGTTTTTT.

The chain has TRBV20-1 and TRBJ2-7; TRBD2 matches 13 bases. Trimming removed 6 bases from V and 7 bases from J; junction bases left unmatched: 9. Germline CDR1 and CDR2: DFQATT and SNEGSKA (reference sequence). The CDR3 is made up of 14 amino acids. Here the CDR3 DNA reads TGCAGTGCAAATGGACTAGCGGGAGCCCCGGAGCAGTACTTC. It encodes CSANGLAGAPEQYF.

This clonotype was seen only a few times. CDR3 DNA: TGTGCCACCAGTGATATGGCCGTGAGCTCCTACAATGAGCAGTTCTTC. This gives the protein CATSDMAVSSYNEQFF. V gene TRBV24-1 combines with J gene TRBJ2-1; D remains unclear. V was cut by 3 bases and J by 0 bases, with 11 bases left in between. Germline V lookup: CDR1 KGHDR, CDR2 SFDVKD. This CDR3 has 16 amino acids.

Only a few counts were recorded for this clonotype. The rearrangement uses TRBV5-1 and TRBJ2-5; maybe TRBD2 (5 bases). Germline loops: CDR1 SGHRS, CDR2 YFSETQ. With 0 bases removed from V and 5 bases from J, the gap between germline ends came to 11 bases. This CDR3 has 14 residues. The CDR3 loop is CASSLGQTIETQYF. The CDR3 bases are TGCGCCAGCAGCTTGGGCCAGACTATTGAGACCCAGTACTTC.

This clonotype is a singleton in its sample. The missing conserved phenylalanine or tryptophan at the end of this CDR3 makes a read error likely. The CDR3 is CASSQIPGLAGVETQYL. The CDR3 DNA reads as TGTGCCAGCAGTCAAATCCCCGGACTAGCGGGAGTAGAGACCCAGTACCTC. V is TRBV3-1 and J is TRBJ2-5; 13 positions agree with TRBD2. V lost 6 bases and J lost 4; bases outside the gene matches: 11. Germline CDR1 and CDR2: LGHDT and YNNKEL (reference sequence). This CDR3 has 17 amino acids.

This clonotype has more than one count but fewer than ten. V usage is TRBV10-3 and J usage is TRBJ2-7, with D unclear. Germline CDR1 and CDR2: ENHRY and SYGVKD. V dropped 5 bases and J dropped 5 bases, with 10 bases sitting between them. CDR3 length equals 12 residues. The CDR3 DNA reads TGTGCCATCAGTCAATCATGGGACGAGCAGTACTTC. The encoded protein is CAISQSWDEQYF.

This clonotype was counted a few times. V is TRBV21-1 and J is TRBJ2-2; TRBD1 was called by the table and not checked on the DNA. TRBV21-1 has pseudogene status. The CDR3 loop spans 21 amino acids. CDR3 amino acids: CASSKGEDRVQNGGVVGELFF. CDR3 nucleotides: TGTGCCAGCAGCAAAGGCGAGGACAGGGTGCAGAACGGGGGTGTTGTCGGGGAGCTGTTTTTT.

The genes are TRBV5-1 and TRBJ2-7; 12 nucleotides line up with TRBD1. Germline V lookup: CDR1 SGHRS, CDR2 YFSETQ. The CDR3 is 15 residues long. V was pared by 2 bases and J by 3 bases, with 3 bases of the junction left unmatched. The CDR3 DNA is TGCGCCAGCAGCTTAGGGACAGGGGGCCACTACGAGCAGTACTTC. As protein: CASSLGTGGHYEQYF. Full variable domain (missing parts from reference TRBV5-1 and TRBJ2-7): KAGVTQTPRYLIKTRGQQVTLSCSPISGHRSVSWYQQTPGQGLQFLFEYFSETQRNKGNFPGRFSGRQFSNSRSEMNVSTLELGDSALYLCASSLGTGGHYEQYFGPGTRLTVT.

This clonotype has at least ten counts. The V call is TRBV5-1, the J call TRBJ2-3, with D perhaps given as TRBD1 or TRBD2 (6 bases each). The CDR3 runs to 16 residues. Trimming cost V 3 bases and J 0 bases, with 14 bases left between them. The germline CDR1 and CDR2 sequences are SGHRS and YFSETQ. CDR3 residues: CASSYPRGVSTDTQYF. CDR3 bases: TGCGCCAGCAGCTACCCGAGGGGGGTTAGCACAGATACGCAGTATTTT.

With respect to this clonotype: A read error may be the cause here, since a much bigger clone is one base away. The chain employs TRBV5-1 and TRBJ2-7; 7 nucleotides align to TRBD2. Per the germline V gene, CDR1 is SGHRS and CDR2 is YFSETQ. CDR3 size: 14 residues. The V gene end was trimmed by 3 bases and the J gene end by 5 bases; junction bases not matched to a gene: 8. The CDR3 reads CASSSLRGEDEQYF. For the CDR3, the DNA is TGCGCCAGCAGCTCCCTACGGGGGGAAGACGAGCAGTACTTC.

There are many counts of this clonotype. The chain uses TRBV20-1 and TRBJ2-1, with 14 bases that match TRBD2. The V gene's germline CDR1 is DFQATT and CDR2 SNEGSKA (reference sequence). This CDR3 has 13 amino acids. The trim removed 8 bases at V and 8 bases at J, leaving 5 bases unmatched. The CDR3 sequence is CSLTGLAGDEQFF. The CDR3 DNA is TGCAGTCTCACGGGACTAGCGGGAGATGAGCAGTTCTTC.

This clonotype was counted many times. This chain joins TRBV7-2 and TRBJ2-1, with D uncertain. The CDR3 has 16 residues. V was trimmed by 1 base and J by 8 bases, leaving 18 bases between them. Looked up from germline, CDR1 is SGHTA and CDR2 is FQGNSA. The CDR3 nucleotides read TGTGCCAGCAGCTTAGTCAAATGGGGAATATCGCATGAGCAGTTCTTC. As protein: CASSLVKWGISHEQFF. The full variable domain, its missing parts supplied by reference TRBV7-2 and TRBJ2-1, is GAGVSQSPSNKVTEKGKDVELRCDPISGHTALYWYRQSLGQGLEFLIYFQGNSAPDKSGLPSDRFSAERTGGSVSTLTIQRTQQEDSAVYLCASSLVKWGISHEQFFGPGTRLTVL.